This section outlines one TCR beta chain sequence together with its context. TCRdb keeps only in-frame clones here, not all; method: immunoSEQ multiplex PCR. The table shows more than 40,000 clones, with 83% occurring only once. Germline values: CDR1 SGHRS, CDR2 YFSETQ. V lost 4 bases, J lost 0 bases, and 7 bases stayed unmatched. The CDR3 totals 15 residues. Indicated time point: peripheral blood 6 weeks after treatment start. Patients each gave 1 to 8 samples, pretreatment and on-treatment. This record comes from a study of PD-L1 blockade in urothelial cancer. Study details: About nine tenths of the roughly 29 patients were men who had bladder-origin urothelial cancer. Blood samples had a median of approximately 150,000 T cells, roughly 83,000 unique TCRs, and clonality about 0.074.

The J gene is TRBJ2-7, the V gene TRBV5-1, with 7 bases matching TRBD1. The starting material was PBMCs, obtained around atezolizumab (anti-PD-L1) treatment. The sequence derives from a man in his 60s with urothelial cancer. The CDR3 nucleotides are TGCGCCAGCAGCCAACCTGGGACAGTCTCCTACGAGCAGTACTTC. This sequence encodes CASSQPGTVSYEQYF.